This T cell receptor (beta chain) was identified during a study of blood T cell repertoires in COVID-19. V trimming: 3 bases; J trimming: 5 bases; junction bases outside the gene matches: 10. From germline, CDR1 is MNHEY and CDR2 SMNVEV (reference sequence). The CDR3 is made up of 17 amino acids. Generated by immunoSEQ multiplex PCR, the TCRdb table keeps only in-frame clones and is missing some. The sample consists of over 200,000 clones, approximately 90% of them appearing once. The origin of this receptor is a middle-aged man with acute or convalescent COVID-19. The chain employs TRBV27 and TRBJ2-2; 9 bases are shared with TRBD1. Sequencing was done on a sample of peripheral blood. CDR3 loop: CASSFFAGQGSTGELFF. Here the CDR3 DNA reads TGTGCCAGCAGTTTTTTTGCGGGACAGGGATCGACCGGGGAGCTGTTTTTT.